What follows are 11 T cell receptor beta chains derived from one specimen sequenced in a study of blood T cell repertoires in COVID-19. Clones were sequenced by immunoSEQ multiplex PCR, and TCRdb holds only the in-frame ones, with some missing. Of about 220,000 clones in the sample, roughly 85% are singletons; the top ten hold 2.4%. Input material: peripheral blood. The source is a woman in her 70s with COVID-19, enrolled during active disease.

The V call is TRBV7-2, the J call TRBJ2-7; 9 nucleotides line up with TRBD2. Germline V gene lookup returns CDR1 SGHTA and CDR2 FQGNSA. After removal of 5 bases from V and 7 bases from J, the junction contained 15 bases not matched to a gene. The CDR3 is made up of 16 amino acids. In nucleotides, the CDR3 is TGTGCCAGCAGCCCCGACATAGCGGGGGATATTTATGAGCAGTACTTC. It encodes CASSPDIAGDIYEQYF.

The chain carries TRBV18 and TRBJ1-1; D remains unclear. The CDR3 length is 14 residues. Germline lookup yields CDR1 KGHSH and CDR2 LQKENI. Trimming removed 3 bases from V and 1 base from J, with 9 bases in between. CDR3 sequence reads: CASSPSGSNTEAFF. CDR3 DNA sequence: TGTGCCAGCTCACCGTCCGGGTCGAACACTGAAGCTTTCTTT.

This sequence joins TRBV2 and TRBJ2-3; 7 bases are shared with TRBD2. With 4 bases clipped from V and 3 bases from J, the junction kept 7 bases outside the gene matches. Per the germline V gene, CDR1 is SNHLY and CDR2 is FYNNEI. CDR3 length equals 15 residues. The CDR3 region is CASSGRLAVTDTQYF. CDR3 sequence (DNA): TGTGCCAGCAGTGGTAGGCTAGCGGTTACAGATACGCAGTATTTT.

CDR3 coding DNA: TGTGCCACCAGTGATCAGGGGACAGAGACCCAGTACTTC. It translates to CATSDQGTETQYF. The chain employs TRBV24-1 and TRBJ2-5; D is perhaps TRBD1 (6 bases). From germline, CDR1 is KGHDR and CDR2 SFDVKD. V was trimmed by 3 bases and J by 4 bases, leaving 8 bases between them. This CDR3 comprises 13 residues.

This clone has a single count. This chain uses TRBV18 with TRBJ1-1; TRBD1 might be the D (6 bases). Trimming left V 4 bases short and J 1 base short, with 13 bases between. There are 15 residues in the CDR3. Germline-derived CDR1 and CDR2 are KGHSH and LQKENI. CDR3 region: CASSLLGAENTEAFF. The CDR3 coding sequence is TGTGCCAGCTCACTCCTGGGGGCAGAGAACACTGAAGCTTTCTTT.

The V gene is TRBV3-1 (or the pseudogene TRBV3-2), the J gene TRBJ2-7; TRBD2 is a possible D gene (7 bases). CDR1 and CDR2 from the germline V gene are LGHDT and YNNKEL (reference sequence). Trimming stripped 0 bases from V and 3 bases from J, with 15 bases between. CDR3 size: 16 residues. CDR3 loop: CASSQDLAGGLYEQYF. DNA for the CDR3: TGTGCCAGCAGCCAAGATTTAGCCGGGGGGCTCTACGAGCAGTACTTC.

This clone occurred once. The V gene is TRBV4-2, the J gene TRBJ1-2; TRBD1 is a possible D gene (6 bases). Looked up from germline, CDR1 is LGHNA and CDR2 is YNFKEQ. The length of the CDR3 is 15 residues. V was trimmed by 4 bases and J by 7 bases, leaving 19 bases between them. The CDR3 is CASSPLWGQGLGYTF. For the CDR3, the DNA is TGTGCCAGCAGCCCCCTTTGGGGGCAGGGGCTTGGCTACACCTTC.

The V gene is TRBV6-5, the J gene TRBJ1-2, with D maybe TRBD1 (6 bases). CDR3 length equals 16 residues. Deletions cut 2 bases from V and 4 bases from J, with 17 bases between. Looked up from germline, CDR1 is MNHEY and CDR2 is SVGAGI. As DNA, the CDR3 is TGTGCCAGCAGTTACCTCTGGACAGCTTCTAGCTATGGCTACACCTTC. This translates into CASSYLWTASSYGYTF.

This clone was counted once. The V and J genes are TRBV10-1 and TRBJ2-3, with TRBD2 identical over 12 bases. Trimming removed 7 bases from V and 0 bases from J; junction bases left unmatched: 8. CDR1 is WNHNN, CDR2 SYGVQD, per germline (reference sequence). This CDR3 is built from 17 residues. CDR3 coding DNA: TGCGCCAGCATTTGTCCCGGGACTAGCGGGAGCACAGATACGCAGTATTTT. Residues: CASICPGTSGSTDTQYF.

The chain is built from TRBV12-3 or TRBV12-4 and TRBJ1-1; unclear D gene. V lost 6 bases to trimming and J lost 3 bases, with 8 bases between them. The CDR3 runs 12 residues. Written as DNA, the CDR3 is TGTGCCAGCAGGTCCCTTTACACTGAAGCTTTCTTT. Translation gives CASRSLYTEAFF.

The chain is built from TRBV7-2 and TRBJ1-3, with D possibly being TRBD1 (5 bases). The CDR3 is made up of 17 amino acids. V gave up 1 base and J gave up 2 bases, with 15 bases separating them. Per the germline V gene, CDR1 is SGHTA and CDR2 is FQGNSA. CDR3: CASSLVGTSGTGNTIYF. The CDR3 DNA reads as TGTGCCAGCAGCTTAGTGGGGACTTCGGGGACTGGAAACACCATATATTTT.